This T cell receptor (beta chain) derives from a study of vaccination effects on CD4 cells after COVID-19 (dated 2022 in TCRdb). For the wider study: Two doses of either the BNT162b2 or the mRNA-1273 mRNA SARS-CoV-2 vaccine were administered to participants. In both COVID-19 convalescent patients and infection-naive vaccine recipients, the study compared SARS-CoV-2 spike-specific CD4+ TCR repertoires from before mRNA vaccination with those from after it. The full study included 9 to 10 COVID-19 convalescent patients and a few SARS-CoV-2-naive healthy vaccine recipients. The Oncomine TCR Beta short-read assay on an Illumina iSeq 100 was used to sequence cultures from other donors in the study.

V lost 3 bases and J lost 2 bases, and the count of bases not matched to a germline gene is 6. From a lookup of the germline V gene, CDR1 and CDR2 are KGHSH and LQKENI. The CDR3 covers 16 residues, taking in both the cysteine and the phenylalanine. Just the 48-base CDR3 DNA is kept, in frame starting at base 1. On this clone: Its recognized antigen is unknown. Qualities for individual bases were not recorded, and no much larger clone is one base off.

Library preparation was by the immunoSEQ multiplex PCR assay. DNA from the cultured and isolated CD4+ T cells underwent TCR beta CDR3 sequencing. For the original study's pipeline: Non-productive TCR sequences were discarded, and reads were trimmed to the CDR3 region, with only CDR3s of 7 or more amino acids retained. Antigen-specific clonotypes were identified with the MANAFEST web app by comparing expansion in peptide wells against reference cultures. Positive clones required FDR<0.05 expansion versus reference and all other wells, odds ratio above 5, and frequency above 0.1% in two replicate wells. A clonotype was defined as cross-reactive if the clonotype was significantly expanded both in SARS-CoV-2 spike wells and in at least one common cold coronavirus spike condition. Using the stringdist R package, CDR3 similarity was measured by Levenshtein distance, and unrooted trees were constructed with ape in R 3.6.1. The immuneACCESS repertoire file appears here via TCRdb, limited to in-frame rearrangements. These files lack a portion of the clones; in checked studies, under half of the deficit traces to unresolved V genes, and the cause of the others is not known. The V and J calls and clone size were taken over from that table, and D and trimming were inferred from the DNA. The sample data list about 45,000 clones, and roughly 79% of these were observed just once. Roughly a tenth of the sample rests with the top ten.

The ViraFEST assay stimulated PBMC with viral peptide pools and then used TCR sequencing to identify antigen-specific CD4+ T cell clonotypes by expansion. After around eleven days of culture, CD4+ T cells were isolated with the EasySep CD4+ T cell isolation kit. Negative nucleocapsid antibody results before and after vaccination confirmed that the healthy vaccine recipients had no prior SARS-CoV-2 infection. Fewer than 2.5 million PBMC per well were cultured in IMDM with about 4.6% human AB serum, about 9.4 IU/ml IL-2 and gentamicin, plus 10 ug/ml peptides. On days 3 and 7, half of the culture medium was replaced with fresh IL-2-containing medium. Unless noted otherwise, every peptide stimulation condition was cultured in triplicate wells. PBMC were separated from whole blood using Ficoll-Paque Plus gradient centrifugation and were then either cryopreserved at -140C or used fresh. Overlapping peptide pools spanned the spike proteins of SARS-CoV-2 and the common cold coronaviruses HCoV-NL63, HCoV-OC43 and HCoV-229E. The QIAamp micro DNA kit was used to extract genomic DNA from the cultured CD4+ T cells.

What the research found in general, with its limitations: In healthy vaccine recipients, vaccine-induced clones were almost all SARS-CoV-2 mono-reactive, with only 1 of 255 cross-reactive with common cold coronaviruses. The study was limited by a small number of convalescent patients, and early post-infection timepoints were lacking. Clones induced by infection and clones induced by vaccination both contracted markedly at late timepoints after vaccination, which fits with T cell responses waning over time.

Material: CD4+ T cells from PBMCs cultured with SARS-CoV-2 spike peptides, obtained before COVID-19 vaccination. The sample's cell subset or site label, in plain terms: SARS-CoV-2 spike overlapping peptide pool stimulation. The sequence came from a human donor who received a COVID-19 vaccine. The V gene is TRBV18 and the J gene is TRBJ2-5, with TRBD2 identical over 10 junction bases. CDR3 loop: CASSPRSSGGQETQYF. At the DNA level, the sequence is TGTGCCAGCTCACCCCGCTCTAGCGGGGGACAAGAGACCCAGTACTTC. With the rest looked up from the reference TRBV18 and TRBJ2-5 genes rather than sequenced, the full variable domain is NAGVMQNPRHLVRRRGQEARLRCSPMKGHSHVYWYRQLPEEGLKFMVYLQKENIIDESGMPKERFSAEFPKEGPSILRIQQVVRGDSAAYFCASSPRSSGGQETQYFGPGTRLLVL.